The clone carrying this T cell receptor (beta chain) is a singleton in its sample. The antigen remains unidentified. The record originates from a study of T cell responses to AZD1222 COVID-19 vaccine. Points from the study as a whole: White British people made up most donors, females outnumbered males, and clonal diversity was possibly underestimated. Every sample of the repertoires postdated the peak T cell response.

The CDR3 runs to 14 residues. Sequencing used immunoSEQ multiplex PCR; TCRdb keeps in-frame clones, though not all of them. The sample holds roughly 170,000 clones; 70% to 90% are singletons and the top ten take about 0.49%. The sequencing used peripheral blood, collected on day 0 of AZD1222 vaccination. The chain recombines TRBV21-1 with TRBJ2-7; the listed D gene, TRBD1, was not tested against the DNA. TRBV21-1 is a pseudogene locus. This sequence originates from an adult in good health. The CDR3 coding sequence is TGTGCCAGCGGCCAGGGGGCGCGGGCTCGCGAGCAGTACTTC. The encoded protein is CASGQGARAREQYF.